Listed here is a single TCR beta chain. Its antigen is still unknown. The data were obtained in a study of response to subunit inactivated influenza vaccine. General study findings and limits: There was a suggestion from the authors that each seasonal influenza vaccination recruits few new T cells.

TCRdb re-called the RT-PCR reads through MiXCR, storing one row per CDR3 protein. Of hundreds of thousands of distinct CDR3 sequences in the sample, less than 20% were seen once. CDR1 and CDR2 (germline): SGHDN, FVKESK. The CDR3 has 12 amino acids. Deletions cut 5 bases from V and 2 bases from J, with 6 bases between. The TCR was taken from a man between 50 and 59 years old who received an inactivated influenza vaccine. Here the sequenced sample was PBMCs from blood, taken 11 to 12 days after vaccination. V is TRBV14 and J is TRBJ1-2; no firm D call. The CDR3 nucleotides read TGTGCCAGCAGCGAGAACAACTATGGCTACACCTTC. Amino acid sequence: CASSENNYGYTF.